One sample yielded the 10 T cell receptor beta chains listed below, sequenced in a study of T cells after yellow fever vaccination. TCRdb analysed the 5' RACE reads with MiXCR anew, one entry per CDR3 protein. Altogether some 240,000 distinct CDR3 sequences are present, under 3.5% being singletons, with the ten largest covering 2.5% to 3.5%. Sequences were derived from CD4+ T cells sorted from PBMCs, sampled 10 days after the yellow fever booster vaccination. Every receptor here comes from a man between 18 and 29 years old who received the YFV17D yellow fever vaccine.

This clonotype has only a few counts. This chain joins TRBV29-1 and TRBJ1-1; the match to TRBD1 covers 7 bases. The J segment lost 5 bases and the V segment lost 0 bases, leaving 6 bases of the junction unmatched. The CDR3 loop spans 14 amino acids. Germline V lookup: CDR1 SQVTM, CDR2 ANQGSEA. The DNA for the CDR3 is TGCAGCGTTGAAGATCTGACAGGGAGAACTGAAGCTTTCTTT. Its protein is CSVEDLTGRTEAFF.

This clonotype was detected ten times or more. The J gene is TRBJ2-1, the V gene TRBV5-1; D is unclear. This CDR3 has 16 amino acids. V was cut by 4 bases and J by 3 bases, with 17 bases left in between. Germline V gene data show CDR1 as SGHRS and CDR2 as YFSETQ. DNA of the CDR3: TGCGCCAGCAGCCCGAATAACCAGGCCTACTACAATGAGCAGTTCTTC. Protein sequence: CASSPNNQAYYNEQFF. The full variable domain, rest sourced from reference TRBV5-1 and TRBJ2-1, is KAGVTQTPRYLIKTRGQQVTLSCSPISGHRSVSWYQQTPGQGLQFLFEYFSETQRNKGNFPGRFSGRQFSNSRSEMNVSTLELGDSALYLCASSPNNQAYYNEQFFGPGTRLTVL.

This clonotype was counted ten times or more. The rearrangement joins TRBV29-1 to TRBJ1-2; D unresolved. V lost 8 bases to trimming and J lost 0 bases, with 7 bases between them. This CDR3 contains 11 residues. Germline V lookup: CDR1 SQVTM, CDR2 ANQGSEA. The CDR3 DNA follows: TGCAGCTCCCACTCTAACTATGGCTACACCTTC. Translated: CSSHSNYGYTF.

This clonotype was counted at least ten times. The chain is built from TRBV12-3 or TRBV12-4 and TRBJ1-6; D is possibly TRBD1 (5 bases). Trimming pared 7 bases from V and 9 bases from J, leaving 13 bases between. The length of the CDR3 is 13 residues. The CDR3 DNA reads as TGTGCCAGCACTCGGGGCCCTTCTTCACCCCTCCACTTT. Its protein product is CASTRGPSSPLHF.

This clonotype was seen repeatedly, ten times or more. This CDR3 is CASSYNPGQGSYGYTF. CDR3 DNA: TGTGCCAGCAGCTATAACCCTGGACAGGGGAGCTATGGCTACACCTTC. V usage is TRBV7-2 and J usage is TRBJ1-2; 9 bases fit TRBD1. The CDR3 runs to 16 residues. Germline V lookup: CDR1 SGHTA, CDR2 FQGNSA. Trimming removed 4 bases from V and 4 bases from J; junction bases left unmatched: 10. The full variable domain, with the rest looked up from reference TRBV7-2 and TRBJ1-2, is GAGVSQSPSNKVTEKGKDVELRCDPISGHTALYWYRQSLGQGLEFLIYFQGNSAPDKSGLPSDRFSAERTGGSVSTLTIQRTQQEDSAVYLCASSYNPGQGSYGYTFGSGTRLTVV.

Ten or more counts support this clonotype. The chain carries TRBV6-2 or TRBV6-3 and TRBJ2-1; 8 nucleotides line up with TRBD1. V shed 6 bases and J 6 bases; nucleotides not matched to a gene: 10. CDR1 MNHEY and CDR2 SVGEGT come from the germline V gene. This CDR3 is 15 amino acids long. CDR3 nucleotide sequence: TGTGCCAGCAGGACCACAGGGGGACAAGGCAATGAGCAGTTCTTC. It encodes CASRTTGGQGNEQFF.

Many counts were recorded for this clonotype. CDR3: CASFKDPGGSGYTF. The DNA of the CDR3 is TGCGCCAGCTTCAAGGATCCAGGGGGCTCTGGCTACACCTTC. The chain recombines TRBV5-1 with TRBJ1-2, with TRBD1 matching over 8 bases. Germline V gene sequence: CDR1 SGHRS, CDR2 YFSETQ. The CDR3 runs to 14 residues. V was clipped by 7 bases and J by 7 bases; unmatched bases: 12.

This clonotype appeared a few times. The V gene is TRBV3-1, the J gene TRBJ2-1; 8 nucleotides match TRBD1. The germline V gene has CDR1 LGHDT and CDR2 YNNKEL (reference sequence). V gave up 0 bases and J gave up 10 bases; unmatched junction bases: 8. This CDR3 comprises 15 residues. The CDR3 bases are TGTGCCAGCAGCCAAGACCTGACAGGGGATATAGAGCAGTTCTTC. Encoded protein: CASSQDLTGDIEQFF.

The V gene is TRBV6-5, the J gene TRBJ2-1, with a possible D match to TRBD2 (6 bases). There are 15 residues in the CDR3. V was clipped by 6 bases and J by 2 bases, with 14 bases between them. CDR1 MNHEY and CDR2 SVGAGI come from the germline V gene. This chain's CDR3 is CASRGGLGTYNEQFF. The CDR3 DNA sequence: TGTGCCAGCAGGGGGGGTCTAGGGACCTACAATGAGCAGTTCTTC.

This clonotype was seen at least ten times. The chain has TRBV11-2 and TRBJ1-6; D is ambiguous. CDR1 and CDR2 from the germline V gene are SGHAT and FQNNGV. The CDR3 length is 17 residues. Trimming took 4 bases from V and 3 from J, leaving 16 bases between them. The CDR3 DNA follows: TGTGCCAGCAGCTCCCGCGGCGGCCCCTTCTATAATTCACCCCTCCACTTT. Residues: CASSSRGGPFYNSPLHF.